Shown below are 15 T cell receptor beta chains from a single sample sequenced in a study of cytomegalovirus exposure and HLA in healthy donors. Primers included in the PCR were 60 Vbeta and 13 Jbeta primers. Generated by immunoSEQ multiplex PCR, the TCRdb table keeps only in-frame clones and is missing some. The sample includes some 170,000 clones, around 75% seen only once; the top ten take about 2.6%. The sample comprised PBMCs. The origin of the receptors is a female donor in good health and CMV-seronegative.

This rearrangement joins TRBV5-4 to TRBJ2-1, with D maybe TRBD2 (5 bases). CDR1 and CDR2 from the germline V gene are SGHNT and YYREEE (reference sequence). This CDR3 spans 18 amino acids. Between the trimmed V and J ends, which lost 5 bases and 0 bases, there was a span of 21 bases. In DNA, the CDR3 is TGTGCCAGCAGGGCCCGGGGAGCGTCCGGCAGCTCCTACAATGAGCAGTTCTTC. Translated: CASRARGASGSSYNEQFF.

This chain connects TRBV27 to TRBJ1-4, with a possible D match to TRBD1 (6 bases). This CDR3 contains 15 residues. Trimming removed 1 base at V and 6 bases at J, with 12 bases between. Per the germline V gene, CDR1 is MNHEY and CDR2 is SMNVEV (reference sequence). CDR3 sequence (DNA): TGTGCCAGCAGTTTATGGGTGGGGGGGCATGAAAAACTGTTTTTT. This encodes CASSLWVGGHEKLFF.

This rearrangement joins TRBV7-2 to TRBJ2-5; a weak D match, TRBD2 (5 bases). The J call may be incorrect, as the DNA end agrees better with TRBJ2-7. This CDR3 spans 14 amino acids. Germline V gene lookup returns CDR1 SGHTA and CDR2 FQGNSA. The CDR3 loop reads CASSTSSPPYEQYF. CDR3 bases: TGTGCCAGCTCTACTTCTAGCCCGCCCTACGAGCAGTACTTC.

J is TRBJ2-1 and V is TRBV7-9; TRBD2 matches at 11 bases. Germline values: CDR1 SEHNR, CDR2 FQNEAQ (reference sequence). The CDR3 runs 16 residues. V trimming: 5 bases; J trimming: 4 bases; junction bases outside the gene matches: 7. CDR3 nucleotides: TGTGCCAGCAGCAAAACTAGCGGGAGCGGTTACAATGAGCAGTTCTTC. Encoded protein: CASSKTSGSGYNEQFF.

The chain employs TRBV2 and TRBJ2-7; 12 bases line up with TRBD2. The CDR3 contains 15 residues. From germline, CDR1 is SNHLY and CDR2 FYNNEI. V lost 6 bases and J lost 4; bases outside the gene matches: 7. The CDR3 loop reads CASRDPSGGAYEQYF. CDR3 in DNA: TGTGCCAGCAGGGACCCTAGCGGGGGGGCTTACGAGCAGTACTTC.

The chain's CDR3 is CASSSGQFSEKLFF. CDR3 nucleotides: TGTGCCAGCAGTTCAGGACAGTTTAGTGAAAAACTGTTTTTT. This chain joins TRBV28 and TRBJ1-4, with D perhaps TRBD1 (6 bases). This CDR3 has 14 residues. Germline CDR1 reads MDHEN; CDR2 reads SYDVKM. V lost 4 bases, J lost 7 bases, and 13 bases lay in between.

The rearrangement joins TRBV7-9 to TRBJ1-1; unclear D gene. Germline V lookup: CDR1 SEHNR, CDR2 FQNEAQ (reference sequence). The CDR3 length is 15 residues. V was shortened by 6 bases and J by 4 bases, with 18 bases between the two germline ends. CDR3 sequence (DNA): TGTGCCAGCAGTTTTGATCCGGCGGGGAGCACTGAAGCTTTCTTT. Its protein is CASSFDPAGSTEAFF.

V is TRBV19 and J is TRBJ2-6, with TRBD2 as a possible D gene (6 bases). CDR1 LNHDA and CDR2 SQIVND come from the germline V gene (reference sequence). The CDR3 is 15 amino acids. Trimming removed 3 bases from V and 2 bases from J, with 8 bases in between. The chain's CDR3 is CASSISGAGANVLTF. The DNA for the CDR3 is TGTGCCAGTAGTATCTCGGGGGCTGGGGCCAACGTCCTGACTTTC.

This chain joins TRBV7-3 and TRBJ1-5; D remains ambiguous. V lost 2 bases, J lost 2 bases, and 7 bases lay in between. The CDR3 is 14 residues long. CDR1 and CDR2 from the germline V gene are SGHTA and FQGTGA. The CDR3 here is CASSLGQGNQPQHF. The CDR3 region has the DNA TGTGCCAGCAGCTTAGGTCAGGGCAATCAGCCCCAGCATTTT.

The gene calls are TRBV28 and TRBJ1-2; 8 nucleotides match TRBD1. Germline lookup yields CDR1 MDHEN and CDR2 SYDVKM. This CDR3 comprises 16 residues. Trimming removed 7 bases from V and 2 bases from J; junction bases left unmatched: 12. CDR3 residues: CASKPLRTGLNYGYTF. As DNA, the CDR3 is TGTGCCAGCAAGCCACTCCGGACAGGGCTGAACTATGGCTACACCTTC.

Regarding this clone: Other DNA variants within this sample encode the same CDR3. V gene TRBV5-1 combines with J gene TRBJ1-1; no clear D gene. Germline V lookup: CDR1 SGHRS, CDR2 YFSETQ. The CDR3 length is 14 residues. Trimming cost V 0 bases and J 1 base, with 7 bases left between them. The CDR3 loop is CASSLGAGNTEAFF. The CDR3 DNA reads TGCGCCAGCAGCTTGGGGGCAGGGAACACTGAAGCTTTCTTT. Full variable domain (outside the CDR3, taken from reference TRBV5-1 and TRBJ1-1): KAGVTQTPRYLIKTRGQQVTLSCSPISGHRSVSWYQQTPGQGLQFLFEYFSETQRNKGNFPGRFSGRQFSNSRSEMNVSTLELGDSALYLCASSLGAGNTEAFFGQGTRLTVV.

The chain is built from TRBV19 and TRBJ2-6, with a weak D call TRBD2 (6 bases). The CDR3 runs to 14 residues. Trimming shortened V by 6 bases and J by 2 bases, and 8 bases separated the two germline ends. Germline V lookup: CDR1 LNHDA, CDR2 SQIVND (reference sequence). CDR3 coding DNA: TGTGCCAGTAGGCGGGGAGCTGGGGCCAACGTCCTGACTTTC. Amino acids: CASRRGAGANVLTF.

The chain joins TRBV11-2 to TRBJ2-6, with 7 bases aligning to TRBD2. CDR3 size: 16 residues. The trim removed 5 bases at V and 4 bases at J, leaving 8 bases unmatched. In germline, CDR1 is SGHAT, CDR2 FQNNGV. CDR3 nucleotide sequence: TGTGCCAGCAGCCAAGGGAGGGAGGTGGGGGCCAACGTCCTGACTTTC. This translates into CASSQGREVGANVLTF.

This chain joins TRBV6-1 and TRBJ1-5; D is unresolved. This CDR3 is built from 14 residues. Germline V gene data show CDR1 as MNHNS and CDR2 as SASEGT. Trimming stripped 4 bases from V and 6 bases from J, with 13 bases between. As DNA, the CDR3 is TGTGCCAGCAGTGTCGCGACTCGAGGTCAGCCCCAGCATTTT. It translates to CASSVATRGQPQHF.

The chain is built from TRBV11-3 and TRBJ2-3; weak D call: TRBD1 (5 bases). CDR1 and CDR2 from the germline V gene are SGHNT and YENEEA. With 1 base removed from V and 0 bases from J, the gap between germline ends came to 14 bases. CDR3 length: 17 amino acids. In DNA, the CDR3 is TGTGCCAGCAGCTTAGTGAGTGTCAACAGGAGCACAGATACGCAGTATTTT. Its translation is CASSLVSVNRSTDTQYF.